This TCR beta chain appears in the sequencing data of a study of T cell repertoires in cytomegalovirus infection. Study context: Both a matching HLA type and CMV infection were indicated by public TCR beta signatures. General study results and limits: The response measured ex vivo was dominated by TCR beta clonotypes (HLA-C-restricted and CMV-specific). Totalled public TCR beta family frequency picked out people who carried CMV plus the relevant HLA.

This clonotype was seen a few times. The antigen remains undetermined. Each CDR3 protein is one row after TCRdb ran MiXCR on the reads. The table has some 270,000 distinct CDR3 sequences, about 17% seen once; the top ten hold roughly 50%. There are 15 residues in the CDR3. The V gene's germline CDR1 is DFQATT and CDR2 SNEGSKA (reference sequence). V dropped 3 bases and J dropped 5; count of bases not matched to a gene: 9. The sample taken for sequencing was CD8+ T cells from PBMCs. The sequence came from a human donor in good health (CMV status not recorded). Some clones in this sample may be carry-over from other donors' samples. The gene calls are TRBV20-1 and TRBJ1-4; 7 positions match TRBD1. CDR3 coding DNA: TGCAGTGCTAGGTGGGGGGACAGACTAAATGAAAAACTGTTTTTT. Its protein product is CSARWGDRLNEKLFF.